These 16 T cell receptor beta chains were sequenced from one sample in a study of blood T cells in healthy people across ages. The second PCR ran about 6 to 12 cycles with a sample-barcoded 5' primer and J-beta primers. In TCRdb, the 5' RACE reads were re-called with MiXCR into one record per CDR3 protein. The table has around 1,500,000 distinct CDR3 sequences, around 42% seen once. Sequencing was performed on blood. Receptors originate from a woman aged 18-30 years in good health.

J is TRBJ2-7 and V is TRBV4-2; 7 positions match TRBD1. The J call could be wrong; TRBJ2-5 is a better fit for the DNA end. The CDR3 covers 16 residues. Per germline, CDR1 LGHNA and CDR2 YNFKEQ. The CDR3 coding sequence is TGTGCCAGCAGCCAAGAAGAGGGAACAGGGGTGGTGACCCAGTACTTC. It encodes CASSQEEGTGVVTQYF.

V and J are TRBV12-5 and TRBJ2-5, with TRBD1 identical over 7 bases. The J call is doubtful: the DNA matches TRBJ2-7 better. Germline V gene lookup returns CDR1 LGHNT and CDR2 FRNRAP. The CDR3 is 15 amino acids. The CDR3 sequence: CASGETERTGYEQYF. CDR3 DNA sequence: TGTGCTAGTGGTGAAACGGAAAGGACAGGTTACGAGCAGTACTTC.

The chain employs TRBV12-3 or TRBV12-4 and TRBJ1-1; a possible D gene is TRBD1 (5 bases). V lost 8 bases to trimming and J lost 2 bases, with 12 bases between them. The CDR3 sequence is 13 residues long. DNA for the CDR3: TGTGCCAGCCTTCAGGGCGATAACACTGAAGCTTTCTTT. Its protein product is CASLQGDNTEAFF.

The V and J genes are TRBV7-9 and TRBJ2-7; the D gene is possibly TRBD2 (5 bases). The CDR3 is 15 residues long. Per germline, CDR1 SEHNR and CDR2 FQNEAQ (reference sequence). The V gene lost 8 bases and the J gene lost 3 bases, with 20 bases spanning the gap. CDR3 in amino acids: CASGYSGRPNYEQYF. The CDR3 region has the DNA TGTGCCAGCGGATACAGCGGCCGACCTAACTACGAGCAGTACTTC.

This chain uses TRBV27 with TRBJ2-7; D is perhaps TRBD2 (6 bases). The V and J ends lost 2 bases and 7 bases respectively, with 18 bases between them. The CDR3 loop spans 15 amino acids. The germline gives CDR1 MNHEY, CDR2 SMNVEV (reference sequence). CDR3 sequence reads: CASSLRDSVGYEQYF. The DNA for the CDR3 is TGTGCCAGCAGTTTACGGGACTCAGTAGGGTATGAGCAGTACTTC.

The chain employs TRBV3-1 and TRBJ2-5; either TRBD1 or TRBD2 may fit D (5 bases each). The germline V gene has CDR1 LGHDT and CDR2 YNNKEL (reference sequence). Between the trimmed V and J ends, which lost 5 bases and 5 bases, there was a span of 15 bases. The CDR3 is 14 amino acids. CDR3 bases: TGTGCCAGCAGCTCGTGGGGGACGGAGGAGACCCAGTACTTC. It yields the protein CASSSWGTEETQYF.

The chain has TRBV12-3 or TRBV12-4 and TRBJ2-1, with D tentatively TRBD1 or TRBD2 (6 bases each). The CDR3 has 14 amino acids. Trimming removed 6 bases from V and 8 bases from J, with 17 bases in between. The chain's CDR3 is CASSRDTGAHEQFF. The CDR3 bases are TGTGCCAGCAGCCGCGATACGGGGGCCCATGAGCAGTTCTTC.

This chain links TRBV20-1 with TRBJ1-2; D remains unclear. Trimming left V 5 bases short and J 8 bases short, with 12 bases between. The CDR3 covers 11 residues. Germline V gives CDR1 DFQATT, CDR2 SNEGSKA (reference sequence). Here the CDR3 reads CSAGLYKGYTF. CDR3 nucleotide sequence: TGCAGTGCTGGGTTATATAAGGGCTACACCTTC.

Details on this clonotype: One end of the junction does not line up with germline, which may come from a read error. J is TRBJ1-5 and V is TRBV24-1; no clear D gene. Germline V gene lookup returns CDR1 KGHDR and CDR2 SFDVKD. The CDR3 covers 14 residues. CDR3: CPTSDAASNQPQHF. DNA of the CDR3: TGTCCCACCAGTGATGCCGCTAGCAATCAGCCCCAGCATTTT.

The rearrangement uses TRBV12-3 or TRBV12-4 and TRBJ2-5, with D possibly being TRBD1 (5 bases). Trimming took off 6 bases at V and 3 bases at J, with 11 bases between the two ends. The CDR3 consists of 13 residues. The CDR3 sequence is CASRPGAEETQYF. CDR3 sequence (DNA): TGTGCCAGCAGGCCTGGGGCCGAAGAGACCCAGTACTTC.

The genes are TRBV6-5 and TRBJ2-4; tentative D call: TRBD2 (6 bases). This CDR3 has 18 residues. Per germline, CDR1 MNHEY and CDR2 SVGAGI. The V end was cut by 6 bases, the J end by 0 bases, with 21 bases between. Here the CDR3 DNA reads TGTGCCAGCAGCTTAGCCCGGGAGTCCACCCTAGCCAAAAACATTCAGTACTTC. The encoded protein is CASSLARESTLAKNIQYF.

To note about this clonotype: This may be a read error: a much more frequent sequence differs by one nucleotide. The gene calls are TRBV20-1 and TRBJ2-5; 9 nucleotides align to TRBD2. Germline CDR1 is DFQATT and CDR2 is SNEGSKA (reference sequence). The V and J ends lost 5 bases and 11 bases, in that order; junction bases with no gene match: 9. CDR3 length: 12 amino acids. The DNA for the CDR3 is TGCAGTGCTGGAGCTAGCGGGAATGAGCAGTACTTC. Translated, it gives CSAGASGNEQYF.

The rearrangement uses TRBV5-1 and TRBJ2-7, with TRBD1 as a possible D gene (5 bases). The CDR3 is made up of 15 amino acids. With 0 bases removed from V and 0 bases from J, the gap between germline ends came to 10 bases. The germline CDR1 and CDR2 sequences are SGHRS and YFSETQ. For the CDR3, the DNA is TGCGCCAGCAGCTTGGAAACAGGAACCTCCTACGAGCAGTACTTC. Its translation is CASSLETGTSYEQYF.

This chain joins TRBV12-3 or TRBV12-4 and TRBJ2-6, with 11 positions matching TRBD2. The V gene end was trimmed by 3 bases and the J gene end by 0 bases; junction bases not matched to a gene: 4. The CDR3 sequence is 18 residues long. CDR3 bases: TGTGCCAGCAGTTTTCACGGGACTAGCGGCTCTGGGGCCAACGTCCTGACTTTC. This encodes CASSFHGTSGSGANVLTF.

Comments on this clonotype: Relative to the germline gene, one junction end is altered; a read error may explain this. The chain joins TRBV13 to TRBJ2-3; no reliable D call. Germline CDR1 reads PRHDT; CDR2 reads FYEKMQ (reference sequence). The CDR3 length is 12 residues. The DNA for the CDR3 is TGTGCCGGCAGCTTAGGCCCAGATACGCAGTATTTT. Amino acids: CAGSLGPDTQYF.

This clonotype appeared once. The V call is TRBV6-5, the J call TRBJ2-7; tentative D call: TRBD1 (6 bases). CDR1 MNHEY and CDR2 SVGAGI come from the germline V gene. The CDR3 has 15 amino acids. V lost 5 bases, J lost 7 bases, and 21 bases lay in between. This CDR3 reads CASSIRDISYNEQYF. CDR3 DNA: TGTGCCAGCAGTATCCGGGACATTTCCTACAATGAGCAGTACTTC.